This paragraph reports one TCR beta chain. Its antigen is undetermined. This sample was taken from a study of CD8 T cells in ankylosing spondylitis. General study results and limits: Ankylosing spondylitis blood seemed to carry a telltale TCR beta motif made of fewer than ten highly homologous variants.

CDR1 and CDR2 from the germline V gene are SGHRS and YFSETQ. The CDR3 spans 13 residues. Trimming took off 0 bases at V and 8 bases at J, with 11 bases between the two ends. TCRdb re-analysed the 5' RACE reads in MiXCR, keeping a single row per CDR3 protein. The sample yields approximately 150,000 distinct CDR3 sequences, around a third seen once. The sequence came from a male donor with ankylosing spondylitis. Source material: synovial fluid, either unsorted or a sorted T cell fraction (not recorded which). V is TRBV5-1 and J is TRBJ1-2; a weak D match, TRBD1 (6 bases). CDR3 DNA: TGCGCCAGCAGCTTGGGGCAGACAGGCGGCTACACCTTC. Translating gives CASSLGQTGGYTF.